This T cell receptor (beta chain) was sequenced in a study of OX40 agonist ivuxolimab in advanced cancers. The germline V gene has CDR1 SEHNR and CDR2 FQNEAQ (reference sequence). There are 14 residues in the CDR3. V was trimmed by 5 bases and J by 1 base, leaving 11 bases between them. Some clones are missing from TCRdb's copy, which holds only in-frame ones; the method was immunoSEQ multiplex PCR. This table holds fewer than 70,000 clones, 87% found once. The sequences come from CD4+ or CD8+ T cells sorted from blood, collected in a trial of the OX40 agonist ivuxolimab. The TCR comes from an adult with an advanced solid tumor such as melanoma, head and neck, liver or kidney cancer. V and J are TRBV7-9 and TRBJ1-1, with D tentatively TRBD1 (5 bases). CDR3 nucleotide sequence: TGTGCCAGCAGCCTTGGACATTCGAACACTGAAGCTTTCTTT. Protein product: CASSLGHSNTEAFF.